The T cell receptor (beta chain) under discussion was sequenced for a study of CD8+ T cells in alopecia areata. Study context: In an open-label trial, patients got 5 to 10 mg tofacitinib twice daily. Affected scalp percentage determined the severity score of treated patients.

Noted treatment: oral pan-JAK inhibitor, 5-10 mg twice daily. Lesional scalp tissue (obtained by punch biopsy) and peripheral blood were collected from alopecia areata patients. Extracted RNA was reverse transcribed into cDNA, the sequencing template. Profiled with immunoSEQ multiplex PCR; TCRdb holds only in-frame clones, not every one. The table includes hundreds of thousands of clones, about 62% detected once. Regarding this clone: Its cognate antigen is unknown.

Study outcomes and limitations: On tofacitinib, scalp and blood still held many of the expanded lesional clones.

The clonotype comes from a human donor with alopecia areata. Sequencing used CD4+ T cells sorted from blood, obtained at approximately week 51, from a patient treated with tofacitinib.

The CDR3 DNA reads as TGTGCCAGCAGTGCTCGGACAGGCTCCTACGAGCAGTACTTC. This gives the protein CASSARTGSYEQYF. This chain connects TRBV2 to TRBJ2-7, with 7 bases fitting TRBD1. Germline CDR1 SNHLY, CDR2 FYNNEI. J gave up 0 bases and V 4 bases, and 3 bases lay outside the gene matches. The CDR3 loop spans 14 amino acids.